The sequence of this TCR beta chain was determined in a study of T cells after yellow fever vaccination. They built TCR cDNA with 5'RACE template switching, a step that put in a universal primer site and UMIs. TCRdb fed the 5' RACE reads into MiXCR, producing one record per CDR3 protein. The sample lists 12,000 or so distinct CDR3 sequences; 4.5% to 6% were seen once. Whole-study results and caveats: Nearly all vaccine-responding clonotypes were undetectable in sorted memory subsets on day 0.

The material was PBMCs, either bulk or a sorted T-cell subset (CD4+, CD8+, memory, or dextramer-sorted; not recorded which), obtained 45 days after the yellow fever booster vaccination. This TCR was recovered from a man aged 25 to 40 who received the YFV17D yellow fever vaccine.

CDR3 region: CASSLDGSWTGELFF. The CDR3 bases are TGTGCCAGCAGCTTAGATGGCTCGTGGACCGGGGAGCTGTTTTTT. This chain uses TRBV7-2 with TRBJ2-2; D not resolved. Per germline, CDR1 SGHTA and CDR2 FQGNSA. Trimming stripped 1 base from V and 5 bases from J, with 11 bases between. This CDR3 is built from 15 residues.